One and the same sample provided the 20 T cell receptor beta chains below, sequenced in a study of blood T cell repertoires in COVID-19 (TCRdb year 2020). The library was obtained by the immunoSEQ multiplex PCR assay. TCRdb provides this immuneACCESS table in a form limited to in-frame rearrangements. Some clones are lacking; in checked studies, under half of them reflect an unresolved V gene, and why the rest are absent is not known. The sample table lists 100,000 to 150,000 clones, approximately 88% of them with a count of one. The leading ten clones occupy about 7.3% of the sample. The sequencing input was peripheral blood. These receptors came from a man aged 50-59 years with acute or convalescent COVID-19.

This clone was seen a handful of times. J is TRBJ1-1 and V is TRBV12-3 or TRBV12-4; D call uncertain. The CDR3 contains 12 residues. The V end was cut by 6 bases, the J end by 2 bases, with 7 bases between. CDR3 region: CASRLINTEAFF. The CDR3 bases are TGTGCCAGCAGACTAATTAACACTGAAGCTTTCTTT.

The chain couples TRBV29-1 to TRBJ1-4; weak D call: TRBD1 (5 bases). The V and J ends lost 4 bases and 7 bases respectively, with 10 bases between them. CDR3 length: 12 amino acids. Germline V gene lookup returns CDR1 SQVTM and CDR2 ANQGSEA. The CDR3 protein is CSVGRVGEKLFF. The CDR3 nucleotides are TGCAGCGTTGGCAGGGTGGGTGAAAAACTGTTTTTT.

This rearrangement joins TRBV3-1 (or the pseudogene TRBV3-2) to TRBJ2-5, with 7 nucleotides matching TRBD2. CDR3 length: 17 amino acids. Germline V CDR1 and CDR2: LGHDT, YNNKEL (reference sequence). Trimming removed 5 bases from V and 0 bases from J; junction bases left unmatched: 12. This CDR3 is CASSDSASGAYQETQYF. The DNA for the CDR3 is TGTGCCAGCAGCGACAGCGCTAGCGGAGCGTACCAAGAGACCCAGTACTTC.

The chain uses TRBV19 and TRBJ1-4; 10 nucleotides align to TRBD1. Per germline, CDR1 LNHDA and CDR2 SQIVND (reference sequence). J gave up 8 bases and V 7 bases, and 7 bases lay outside the gene matches. This CDR3 has 14 residues. The CDR3 DNA sequence: TGTGCCAGTAAACCCGACAGGGGGCGAGAAAAACTGTTTTTT. Residues: CASKPDRGREKLFF. Complete variable domain (other parts from reference TRBV19 and TRBJ1-4): DGGITQSPKYLFRKEGQNVTLSCEQNLNHDAMYWYRQDPGQGLRLIYYSQIVNDFQKGDIAEGYSVSREKKESFPLTVTSAQKNPTAFYLCASKPDRGREKLFFGSGTQLSVL.

This rearrangement joins TRBV5-6 to TRBJ2-3; 12 bases agree with TRBD2. Germline V gene sequence: CDR1 SGHDT, CDR2 YYEEEE. This CDR3 region has 14 residues. With 3 bases clipped from V and 5 bases from J, the junction kept 1 base outside the gene matches. The CDR3 loop is CASSSGLAGDTQYF. In DNA, the CDR3 is TGTGCCAGCAGCTCGGGACTAGCGGGAGATACGCAGTATTTT.

This clone has a handful of counts. The rearrangement joins TRBV11-3 to TRBJ1-4; D possibly corresponds to TRBD1 (5 bases). The length of the CDR3 is 15 residues. With 5 bases removed from V and 0 bases from J, the gap between germline ends came to 10 bases. From germline, CDR1 is SGHNT and CDR2 YENEEA. The CDR3 loop reads CASSTTGSTNEKLFF. The CDR3 DNA follows: TGTGCCAGCAGCACCACAGGATCAACTAATGAAAAACTGTTTTTT.

The chain uses TRBV5-4 and TRBJ2-5, with TRBD1 as a possible D gene (5 bases). From germline, CDR1 is SGHNT and CDR2 YYREEE (reference sequence). The ends were cut back, 4 bases at V and 2 bases at J, with 15 bases in the middle. CDR3 length equals 15 residues. The CDR3 sequence is CASSPQTQVQETQYF. The DNA of the CDR3 is TGTGCCAGCAGCCCCCAGACACAGGTACAAGAGACCCAGTACTTC.

The chain carries TRBV21-1 and TRBJ1-3; the D call in the table, TRBD1, was not verified against the DNA. TRBV21-1 is a listed pseudogene. The CDR3 contains 17 residues. The CDR3 nucleotides read TGTGCCAGCAGCAGACTCCCTAGCTTTAACAGGGAAAACACCATATATTTT. This translates into CASSRLPSFNRENTIYF.

The rearrangement joins TRBV10-3 to TRBJ1-1, with 8 bases matching TRBD1. Germline V lookup: CDR1 ENHRY, CDR2 SYGVKD. V dropped 4 bases and J dropped 10; count of bases not matched to a gene: 11. CDR3 length: 14 residues. CDR3 amino acids: CAISGTGTLVGAFF. CDR3 sequence (DNA): TGTGCCATCAGTGGGACAGGGACGCTTGTTGGAGCTTTCTTT.

The chain combines TRBV6-1 with TRBJ2-7; 7 nucleotides match TRBD1. Losses at the gene ends were 1 base for V and 3 bases for J; bases not matched to a gene: 6. The V gene's germline CDR1 is MNHNS and CDR2 SASEGT. The CDR3 runs to 15 residues. The CDR3 is CASSEEAGGSYEQYF. CDR3 DNA: TGTGCCAGCAGTGAAGAGGCAGGGGGAAGCTACGAGCAGTACTTC.

The rearrangement links TRBV6-6 to TRBJ2-7; 14 bases agree with TRBD2. V was clipped by 6 bases and J by 5 bases; unmatched bases: 12. This CDR3 is 17 amino acids long. Germline lookup yields CDR1 MNHNY and CDR2 SVGAGI (reference sequence). The CDR3 reads CASSRPGLAGENNEQYF. The CDR3 DNA reads TGTGCCAGCAGCCGACCGGGACTAGCGGGAGAAAACAACGAGCAGTACTTC.

The V gene is TRBV10-2, the J gene TRBJ2-2; perhaps TRBD2 as D (6 bases). The V gene's germline CDR1 is WSHSY and CDR2 SAAADI. This CDR3 spans 20 amino acids. Trimming cost V 6 bases and J 2 bases, with 28 bases left between them. The CDR3 reads CASRKGGGSASSANTGELFF. CDR3 nucleotide sequence: TGCGCCAGCAGGAAAGGTGGGGGGAGCGCGTCCTCAGCCAACACCGGGGAGCTGTTTTTT.

The chain joins TRBV7-2 to TRBJ2-3; TRBD1 is a possible D gene (6 bases). There are 16 residues in the CDR3. Looked up from germline, CDR1 is SGHTA and CDR2 is FQGNSA. Trimming cost V 2 bases and J 2 bases, with 14 bases left between them. CDR3 region: CASSLPGDDYTDTQYF. The CDR3 DNA reads as TGTGCCAGCAGCTTACCAGGGGACGACTACACAGATACGCAGTATTTT. Based on the CDR3 plus reference TRBV7-2 and TRBJ2-3, the full variable domain is GAGVSQSPSNKVTEKGKDVELRCDPISGHTALYWYRQSLGQGLEFLIYFQGNSAPDKSGLPSDRFSAERTGGSVSTLTIQRTQQEDSAVYLCASSLPGDDYTDTQYFGPGTRLTVL.

The chain couples TRBV6-5 to TRBJ2-3; unclear D gene. The V and J ends lost 11 bases and 1 base respectively, with 7 bases between them. The CDR3 totals 11 residues. CDR1 and CDR2 (germline): MNHEY, SVGAGI. CDR3 protein: CASSRTDTQYF. DNA for the CDR3: TGTGCCTCGTCCCGCACAGATACGCAGTATTTT.

This clone has only one observation. This chain connects TRBV11-2 to TRBJ2-7, with D perhaps TRBD1 (5 bases). This CDR3 is 13 amino acids long. The germline V gene encodes CDR1 SGHAT and CDR2 FQNNGV. V was cut by 3 bases and J by 4 bases, with 10 bases left in between. CDR3 amino acids: CASSFGHTYEQYF. The CDR3 coding sequence is TGTGCCAGCAGCTTCGGACATACGTACGAGCAGTACTTC. The variable domain in full, with the rest retrieved from reference TRBV11-2 and TRBJ2-7, is EAGVAQSPRYKIIEKRQSVAFWCNPISGHATLYWYQQILGQGPKLLIQFQNNGVVDDSQLPKDRFSAERLKGVDSTLKIQPAKLEDSAVYLCASSFGHTYEQYFGPGTRLTVT.

The chain uses TRBV21-1 and TRBJ2-7; the table's D call, TRBD1, was not checked against the DNA. TRBV21-1 is an annotated pseudogene. CDR3 length: 11 amino acids. The CDR3: CASSNQDEQYF. The CDR3 coding sequence is TGTGCCAGCAGCAACCAGGACGAGCAGTACTTC.

This rearrangement joins TRBV7-2 to TRBJ2-7; TRBD2 matches at 7 bases. V shed 4 bases, J shed 2 bases, and the junction held 11 bases outside the gene matches. CDR1 and CDR2 from the germline V gene are SGHTA and FQGNSA. CDR3 length: 16 residues. CDR3 loop: CASSSSSSGAPYEQYF. The CDR3 nucleotides read TGTGCCAGCAGCTCATCCTCGAGCGGGGCGCCCTACGAGCAGTACTTC.

This chain links TRBV5-4 with TRBJ2-5; 7 bases agree with TRBD2. Germline CDR1 is SGHNT and CDR2 is YYREEE (reference sequence). The V and J ends lost 5 bases and 5 bases, in that order; junction bases with no gene match: 9. This CDR3 contains 14 residues. CDR3 protein: CASSAWRGGETQYF. The DNA for the CDR3 is TGTGCCAGCAGTGCATGGAGGGGAGGGGAGACCCAGTACTTC.

The chain recombines TRBV27 with TRBJ1-3; no reliable D call. V was shortened by 2 bases and J by 0 bases, with 8 bases between the two germline ends. CDR1 and CDR2 from the germline V gene are MNHEY and SMNVEV (reference sequence). CDR3 length equals 15 residues. Here the CDR3 reads CASSLDPGSGNTIYF. CDR3 coding DNA: TGTGCCAGCAGTTTAGATCCGGGCTCTGGAAACACCATATATTTT.

The chain recombines TRBV19 with TRBJ2-3, with 8 bases fitting TRBD2. CDR1 LNHDA and CDR2 SQIVND come from the germline V gene (reference sequence). The V gene end was trimmed by 8 bases and the J gene end by 0 bases; junction bases not matched to a gene: 7. This CDR3 is 15 amino acids long. CDR3 amino acids: CASCGRNYSTDTQYF. The CDR3, as DNA: TGTGCCAGTTGCGGGAGGAATTATAGCACAGATACGCAGTATTTT.